The 7 T cell receptor beta chains reported below all come from one sample, sequenced in a study of technical replicates of blood from several donors (dated by TCRdb to the late 2010s). To prepare the library, the immunoSEQ multiplex PCR assay was applied. The clones in this table, taken by TCRdb from immuneACCESS, are in-frame only. Not every clone is retained; where verified, under half of the shortfall comes from an unresolved V gene, and the cause of the rest is unknown. This sample has 90,000 to 100,000 clones in its table, and approximately 95% of those were observed once. More than 0.35% of the sample comes from the top ten. The sample comprised T cells isolated from PBMCs. These receptors were taken from a human donor in good health.

CDR3 sequence reads: CAWSYEGANVLTF. As DNA, the CDR3 is TGTGCCTGGAGTTACGAGGGGGCCAACGTCCTGACTTTC. The chain carries TRBV30 and TRBJ2-6; no clear D gene. CDR1 GTSNPN and CDR2 SVGIG come from the germline V gene (reference sequence). With 2 bases removed from V and 4 bases from J, the gap between germline ends came to 6 bases. This CDR3 has 13 amino acids.

This clone turned up a few times. The chain couples TRBV18 to TRBJ1-5; D is perhaps TRBD1 (6 bases). Germline loops: CDR1 KGHSH, CDR2 LQKENI. The CDR3 totals 14 residues. V was cut by 6 bases and J by 6 bases, with 15 bases left in between. CDR3 sequence reads: CASSRQVSGQPQHF. The CDR3 DNA sequence: TGTGCCAGCTCGCGACAGGTTTCGGGTCAGCCCCAGCATTTT. The full variable domain, in which reference TRBV18 and TRBJ1-5 provide the parts outside the CDR3, is NAGVMQNPRHLVRRRGQEARLRCSPMKGHSHVYWYRQLPEEGLKFMVYLQKENIIDESGMPKERFSAEFPKEGPSILRIQQVVRGDSAAYFCASSRQVSGQPQHFGDGTRLSIL.

This clone was observed once. This sequence joins TRBV19 and TRBJ1-1; TRBD1 agrees at 7 bases. CDR3 length: 15 residues. CDR1 is LNHDA, CDR2 SQIVND, per germline (reference sequence). The J segment lost 1 base and the V segment lost 1 base, leaving 3 bases of the junction unmatched. The CDR3 loop reads CASSIVGTANTEAFF. The CDR3 coding sequence is TGTGCCAGTAGTATAGTTGGGACAGCGAACACTGAAGCTTTCTTT.

V is TRBV6-1 and J is TRBJ2-1, with 9 bases matching TRBD1. Germline V CDR1 and CDR2: MNHNS, SASEGT. V was clipped by 11 bases and J by 6 bases; unmatched bases: 11. The CDR3 is 14 amino acids. The CDR3 DNA is TGTGCCCTCAGGAGGGACAGGGCCATCAATGAGCAGTTCTTC. This translates into CALRRDRAINEQFF.

V gene TRBV19 combines with J gene TRBJ2-2; D gene uncertain. V lost 3 bases, J lost 6 bases, and 8 bases lay in between. This CDR3 spans 13 amino acids. Germline CDR1 is LNHDA and CDR2 is SQIVND (reference sequence). The CDR3 loop is CASSILNAGELFF. The CDR3 DNA sequence: TGTGCCAGTAGTATTCTTAATGCCGGGGAGCTGTTTTTT.

J is TRBJ2-1 and V is TRBV11-3; 7 bases fit TRBD2. The CDR3 consists of 15 residues. Unmatched junction bases numbered 3, after V lost 1 base and J lost 3 bases. Germline loops: CDR1 SGHNT, CDR2 YENEEA. This CDR3 is CASSLGPSGYNEQFF. In DNA, the CDR3 is TGTGCCAGCAGCTTAGGGCCTAGCGGCTACAATGAGCAGTTCTTC. Drawing the rest from reference TRBV11-3 and TRBJ2-1, the complete variable domain is EAGVVQSPRYKIIEKKQPVAFWCNPISGHNTLYWYLQNLGQGPELLIRYENEEAVDDSQLPKDRFSAERLKGVDSTLKIQPAELGDSAVYLCASSLGPSGYNEQFFGPGTRLTVL.

The chain is built from TRBV10-1 and TRBJ1-5, with D uncertain. Looked up from germline, CDR1 is WNHNN and CDR2 is SYGVQD (reference sequence). The V gene lost 2 bases and the J gene lost 7 bases, with 6 bases spanning the gap. The CDR3 loop spans 12 amino acids. CDR3: CASSEVGQPQHF. CDR3 in DNA: TGCGCCAGCAGTGAGGTTGGCCAGCCCCAGCATTTT.